The rows below give T cell receptor beta chains drawn from one sample of a study of T cell responses to AZD1222 COVID-19 vaccine. Clones were sequenced by immunoSEQ multiplex PCR, and TCRdb holds only the in-frame ones, with some missing. The table has roughly 150,000 clones, just under 95% seen once. The specimen was peripheral blood, collected on day 0 of AZD1222 vaccination. All receptors derive from an adult in good health. Both conserved end residues are part of each CDR3. Each record gives: J gene, D gene, V gene, clone size, CDR3 DNA, CDR3 protein. The D gene is left open where the match is weak. A row's size may be missing; if present it is once, few, many or a size class.

j_call: TRBJ2-1
d_call: -
v_call: TRBV10-3
clone_size: -
cdr3_nt: TGTGCCATCAGTGCCGGAGGCGGCGGGTACAATGAGCAGTTCTTC
cdr3_aa: CAISAGGGGYNEQFF

j_call: TRBJ1-2
d_call: -
v_call: TRBV2
clone_size: -
cdr3_nt: TGTGCCAGCAGTGAACTGACCCCCAGGACAGTCTATGGCTACACCTTC
cdr3_aa: CASSELTPRTVYGYTF

j_call: TRBJ2-2
d_call: -
v_call: TRBV10-1
clone_size: -
cdr3_nt: TGCGCCAGCAGTCGACGAACGGCAGCCGGGGAGCTGTTTTTT
cdr3_aa: CASSRRTAAGELFF

j_call: TRBJ2-5
d_call: TRBD2
v_call: TRBV18
clone_size: -
cdr3_nt: TGTGCCAGCTCATCACACCCGACTAGCGGGGTTGAGTACTTC
cdr3_aa: CASSSHPTSGVEYF

j_call: TRBJ1-6
d_call: -
v_call: TRBV2
clone_size: -
cdr3_nt: TGTGCCAGCAAAAAGCAGGGTCCCCTCCACTTT
cdr3_aa: CASKKQGPLHF

j_call: TRBJ2-3
d_call: -
v_call: TRBV15
clone_size: once
cdr3_nt: TGTGCCACCAGCCGGGACTTAAGCGGAACAGATACGCAGTATTTT
cdr3_aa: CATSRDLSGTDTQYF

j_call: TRBJ2-7
d_call: -
v_call: TRBV3-1/TRBV3-2
clone_size: -
cdr3_nt: TGTGCCAGCAGCCATTTAGGGAACGAGCAGTACTTC
cdr3_aa: CASSHLGNEQYF

j_call: TRBJ2-2
d_call: -
v_call: TRBV7-9
clone_size: -
cdr3_nt: TGTGCCAGCAGCTTGCTGTTGGGTAATACCGGGGAGCTGTTTTTT
cdr3_aa: CASSLLLGNTGELFF

j_call: TRBJ1-1
d_call: -
v_call: TRBV7-3
clone_size: -
cdr3_nt: TGTGCCAGCAGCCGAGGGGGGCCGAACACTGAAGCTTTCTTT
cdr3_aa: CASSRGGPNTEAFF

j_call: TRBJ2-7
d_call: TRBD1
v_call: TRBV7-2
clone_size: -
cdr3_nt: TGTGCCAGCAGCCCGACAGGGGCCAACGAGCAGTACTTC
cdr3_aa: CASSPTGANEQYF

j_call: TRBJ1-6
d_call: TRBD1
v_call: TRBV4-3
clone_size: -
cdr3_nt: TGCGCCAGCAGCCAGACCGGGACAGGACCGTTACGGTCACCCCTCCACTTT
cdr3_aa: CASSQTGTGPLRSPLHF

j_call: TRBJ2-1
d_call: -
v_call: TRBV5-1
clone_size: few
cdr3_nt: TGCGCCAGCAGCTTCAACCCCACTAGCCGGAGAGAGGGTGAGCAGTTCTTC
cdr3_aa: CASSFNPTSRREGEQFF

j_call: TRBJ1-1
d_call: TRBD1
v_call: TRBV2
clone_size: -
cdr3_nt: TGTGCCAGCAGTGAAAGGGACAGTCGGGTCACTGAAGCTTTCTTT
cdr3_aa: CASSERDSRVTEAFF

j_call: TRBJ2-1
d_call: TRBD2
v_call: TRBV18
clone_size: -
cdr3_nt: TGTGCCAGCTCACCTTACGCTACTAGCGGGAGCAACAATGAGCAGTTCTTC
cdr3_aa: CASSPYATSGSNNEQFF

j_call: TRBJ2-7
d_call: TRBD1
v_call: TRBV10-1
clone_size: -
cdr3_nt: TGCGCCAGCAGTGATCCGGGGGACAGGGCCCACGAGCAGTACTTC
cdr3_aa: CASSDPGDRAHEQYF

j_call: TRBJ2-5
d_call: -
v_call: TRBV3-1/TRBV3-2
clone_size: -
cdr3_nt: TGTGCCAGCAGCCAAGATTCATGGGGCAGGGGTGGGGAGACCCAGTACTTC
cdr3_aa: CASSQDSWGRGGETQYF

j_call: TRBJ2-2
d_call: -
v_call: TRBV2
clone_size: few
cdr3_nt: TGTGCCAGCAGCGGACAATTAGTGGGCACCGGGGAGCTGTTTTTT
cdr3_aa: CASSGQLVGTGELFF

j_call: TRBJ2-7
d_call: TRBD1
v_call: TRBV7-9
clone_size: -
cdr3_nt: TGTGCCAGCAGCTATGCGGGACAGGCCTACGAGCAGTACTTC
cdr3_aa: CASSYAGQAYEQYF

j_call: TRBJ1-2
d_call: -
v_call: TRBV4-1
clone_size: -
cdr3_nt: TGCGCCAGCAGCCAAGATCAGAGCTCCAACTATGGCTACACCTTC
cdr3_aa: CASSQDQSSNYGYTF

j_call: TRBJ1-1
d_call: TRBD1
v_call: TRBV29-1
clone_size: -
cdr3_nt: TGCAGCGTCGTACAGGGGCCGGGGGACACTGAAGCTTTCTTT
cdr3_aa: CSVVQGPGDTEAFF

j_call: TRBJ2-7
d_call: TRBD2
v_call: TRBV27
clone_size: -
cdr3_nt: TGTGCCAGCAGTCCGCGTAGCGGGAGGCACATCTACGAGCAGTACTTC
cdr3_aa: CASSPRSGRHIYEQYF

j_call: TRBJ1-5
d_call: -
v_call: TRBV18
clone_size: -
cdr3_nt: TGTGCCAGCTCACCACCAGGGCCAGGAAATCAGCCCCAGCATTTT
cdr3_aa: CASSPPGPGNQPQHF

j_call: TRBJ1-2
d_call: TRBD1
v_call: TRBV12-3/TRBV12-4
clone_size: -
cdr3_nt: TGTGCCAGCAGTCTACCGGGACAGCACGGCTACACCTTC
cdr3_aa: CASSLPGQHGYTF

j_call: TRBJ1-3
d_call: -
v_call: TRBV2
clone_size: few
cdr3_nt: TGTGCCAGCAGCAAACAGCGAAACACCATATATTTT
cdr3_aa: CASSKQRNTIYF

j_call: TRBJ2-5
d_call: TRBD1
v_call: TRBV11-2
clone_size: -
cdr3_nt: TGTGCCAGCACCCTAGGGGACAGGGGTGGGGAGACCCAGTACTTC
cdr3_aa: CASTLGDRGGETQYF

j_call: TRBJ1-3
d_call: -
v_call: TRBV6-5
clone_size: -
cdr3_nt: TGTGCCAGCAGCCGGGACCGCTCGGCAAACACCATATATTTT
cdr3_aa: CASSRDRSANTIYF

j_call: TRBJ2-2
d_call: -
v_call: TRBV18
clone_size: -
cdr3_nt: TGTGCCAGCTCACCCGGGGCGGACGCGAACACCGGGGAGCTGTTTTTT
cdr3_aa: CASSPGADANTGELFF

j_call: TRBJ2-7
d_call: -
v_call: TRBV3-1/TRBV3-2
clone_size: -
cdr3_nt: TGTGCCAGCAGCCAAGTTGGGGGCAGGGTGTCCTACGAGCAGTACTTC
cdr3_aa: CASSQVGGRVSYEQYF

j_call: TRBJ1-4
d_call: TRBD1
v_call: TRBV4-3
clone_size: -
cdr3_nt: TGCGCCAGCAGCCAAGGGGACAGGGCTAATGAAAAACTGTTTTTT
cdr3_aa: CASSQGDRANEKLFF

j_call: TRBJ1-2
d_call: TRBD1
v_call: TRBV6-6
clone_size: once
cdr3_nt: TGTGCCAGCAGTGACCCGGGACAGAAGCTCTATGGCTACACCTTC
cdr3_aa: CASSDPGQKLYGYTF

j_call: TRBJ2-7
d_call: -
v_call: TRBV6-5
clone_size: -
cdr3_nt: TGTGCCAGCAGTTACTCGTTCGGTAGTAGTTCCTACGAGCAGTACTTC
cdr3_aa: CASSYSFGSSSYEQYF

j_call: TRBJ2-1
d_call: -
v_call: TRBV19
clone_size: -
cdr3_nt: TGTGCCAGTAGTATGGTTAGGAATGAGCAGTTCTTC
cdr3_aa: CASSMVRNEQFF

j_call: TRBJ2-5
d_call: -
v_call: TRBV7-8
clone_size: -
cdr3_nt: TGTGCCAGCAGCTTAGGGGGGAGCAAGTGGGAGACCCAGTACTTC
cdr3_aa: CASSLGGSKWETQYF

j_call: TRBJ1-5
d_call: -
v_call: TRBV19
clone_size: -
cdr3_nt: TGTGCCAGTAGTATTGGAGGGTTTAGCAATCAGCCCCAGCATTTT
cdr3_aa: CASSIGGFSNQPQHF

j_call: TRBJ2-1
d_call: -
v_call: TRBV2
clone_size: once
cdr3_nt: TGTGCCAGCAGTCCGGTGGGGCAGGGAGGCGATGAGCAGTTCTTC
cdr3_aa: CASSPVGQGGDEQFF

j_call: TRBJ2-1
d_call: -
v_call: TRBV30
clone_size: -
cdr3_nt: TGTGCCTGGAGCGTCGACTGGACAGAGCAGTTCTTC
cdr3_aa: CAWSVDWTEQFF

j_call: TRBJ2-1
d_call: -
v_call: TRBV7-5
clone_size: -
cdr3_nt: TGTGCCAGAATTAGAGTGGAACCCCCGTTCTTC
cdr3_aa: CARIRVEPPFF

j_call: TRBJ2-7
d_call: -
v_call: TRBV2
clone_size: -
cdr3_nt: TGTGCCAGCAGTGGAAGGTTGGCTAGACCGGTCGAGCAGTACTTC
cdr3_aa: CASSGRLARPVEQYF

j_call: TRBJ1-6
d_call: TRBD1
v_call: TRBV28
clone_size: -
cdr3_nt: TGTGCCAGCAGTCCAAGGACAGGGAATAATTCACCCCTCCACTTT
cdr3_aa: CASSPRTGNNSPLHF

j_call: TRBJ1-5
d_call: -
v_call: TRBV4-1
clone_size: -
cdr3_nt: TGCGCCAGCAGCCGGGAATGGGGATCCGGTCAGCCCCAGCATTTT
cdr3_aa: CASSREWGSGQPQHF

j_call: TRBJ1-4
d_call: TRBD1
v_call: TRBV2
clone_size: -
cdr3_nt: TGTGCCAGCAGGGGGACAGGGAGTGAAAAACTGTTTTTT
cdr3_aa: CASRGTGSEKLFF

j_call: TRBJ2-1
d_call: -
v_call: TRBV12-5
clone_size: -
cdr3_nt: TGTGCTAGTGGTTTGGCGTTAACAGGGTACGTCGATGAGCAGTTCTTC
cdr3_aa: CASGLALTGYVDEQFF

j_call: TRBJ1-6
d_call: -
v_call: TRBV18
clone_size: -
cdr3_nt: TGTGCCAGCTCACGCGTGGCGGGGGGCTTAAACGATAATTCACCCCTCCACTTT
cdr3_aa: CASSRVAGGLNDNSPLHF

j_call: TRBJ2-3
d_call: -
v_call: TRBV19
clone_size: -
cdr3_nt: TGTGCCAGTAGCAGGGGGACTAGGGGGACAACGCAGTATTTT
cdr3_aa: CASSRGTRGTTQYF

j_call: TRBJ2-7
d_call: -
v_call: TRBV30
clone_size: -
cdr3_nt: TGTGCCTGGAGTGTAGGGCAGCTCTACGAGCAGTACTTC
cdr3_aa: CAWSVGQLYEQYF

j_call: TRBJ1-4
d_call: TRBD1
v_call: TRBV7-2
clone_size: -
cdr3_nt: TGTGCCAGCAGCACGCACAGGGGGACCAATGAAAAACTGTTTTTT
cdr3_aa: CASSTHRGTNEKLFF

j_call: TRBJ2-3
d_call: -
v_call: TRBV21-1
clone_size: -
cdr3_nt: TGTGCCAGCAGCAAAGCGCTACAGGGAAGAGGCACAGATACGCAGTATTTT
cdr3_aa: CASSKALQGRGTDTQYF

j_call: TRBJ2-4
d_call: -
v_call: TRBV27
clone_size: -
cdr3_nt: TGTGCCAGCAGTCCCGGGCCTGAGGCAGGGATAGCCAAAAACATTCAGTACTTC
cdr3_aa: CASSPGPEAGIAKNIQYF

j_call: TRBJ1-5
d_call: -
v_call: TRBV12-1
clone_size: -
cdr3_nt: TGTGCCAGCAGCTTGACAGGGGGCGGAGGTCAGCCCCAGCATTTT
cdr3_aa: CASSLTGGGGQPQHF